The next 6 T cell receptor beta chains were all read from a single sample in a study of blood T cell repertoires in COVID-19. Some clones are missing from TCRdb's copy, which holds only in-frame ones; the method was immunoSEQ multiplex PCR. The sample consists of roughly 280,000 clones, about nine tenths of them appearing once. Material for sequencing was PBMCs or T cells enriched from blood (not recorded which). Receptors were obtained from a woman aged 30 to 39 with acute COVID-19.

The chain has TRBV3-1 (or the pseudogene TRBV3-2) and TRBJ1-1; TRBD1 matches at 8 bases. Germline CDR1 reads LGHDT; CDR2 reads YNNKEL (reference sequence). The CDR3 sequence is 14 residues long. V shed 4 bases, J shed 7 bases, and the junction held 8 bases outside the gene matches. The CDR3 here is CASSLLDRAGEAFF. CDR3 nucleotides: TGTGCCAGCAGCCTTTTGGACAGGGCTGGTGAAGCTTTCTTT.

CDR3: CASSEAWAGTYNEQFF. Here the CDR3 DNA reads TGTGCCAGCAGTGAAGCGTGGGCGGGAACCTACAATGAGCAGTTCTTC. The rearrangement uses TRBV6-1 and TRBJ2-1; D possibly corresponds to TRBD2 (6 bases). Per germline, CDR1 MNHNS and CDR2 SASEGT. This CDR3 is 16 amino acids long. V was trimmed by 0 bases and J by 2 bases, leaving 11 bases between them.

This clone came up once. An end of the junction does not agree with germline; a read error may underlie this. This chain joins TRBV6-1 and TRBJ1-5; the D gene is possibly TRBD1 (5 bases). CDR1 MNHNS and CDR2 SASEGT come from the germline V gene. This CDR3 region has 13 residues. CDR3 protein: CASSEGLQERVHF. The CDR3 coding sequence is TGTGCCAGCAGCGAAGGGTTACAGGAGCGAGTGCATTTT.

The chain combines TRBV7-3 with TRBJ2-2, with 13 positions matching TRBD2. The CDR3 extends over 18 amino acids. The trim removed 5 bases at V and 7 bases at J, leaving 13 bases unmatched. The germline gives CDR1 SGHTA, CDR2 FQGTGA. CDR3 in DNA: TGTGCCAGCAGCCTAAAACTAGCGGGAGGGCCCGATAGCGGGGAGCTGTTTTTT. Translated, it gives CASSLKLAGGPDSGELFF.

The rearrangement uses TRBV27 and TRBJ1-5, with TRBD1 matching over 9 bases. Germline-derived CDR1 and CDR2 are MNHEY and SMNVEV (reference sequence). The CDR3 runs to 18 residues. The ends lost 2 bases at V and 5 bases at J; junction bases unmatched: 13. CDR3 sequence reads: CASSLRDRDRVRYQPQHF. The CDR3 DNA reads TGTGCCAGCAGTTTACGCGACCGGGACAGGGTGAGATATCAGCCCCAGCATTTT.

The V call is TRBV27, the J call TRBJ2-5; 10 nucleotides align to TRBD2. There are 15 residues in the CDR3. Trimming removed 6 bases from V and 1 base from J; junction bases left unmatched: 5. Germline V gene lookup returns CDR1 MNHEY and CDR2 SMNVEV (reference sequence). CDR3 nucleotides: TGTGCCAGCAGAGAACTAGCGGGGTCCCAAGAGACCCAGTACTTC. This encodes CASRELAGSQETQYF.